Listed here are 15 T cell receptor beta chains from one sample, sequenced in a study of blood T cell repertoires in COVID-19. Libraries were prepared by immunoSEQ multiplex PCR; TCRdb keeps only in-frame clonotypes and omits some of them. The sample has just over 150,000 clones, roughly 82% seen once; the top ten hold under 9%. What was sequenced was peripheral blood. Every receptor here comes from a woman in her thirties or forties with COVID-19, enrolled during active disease.

This chain uses TRBV15 with TRBJ2-2, with 14 nucleotides matching TRBD2. This CDR3 has 16 amino acids. Germline V gene sequence: CDR1 LNHNV, CDR2 YYDKDF (reference sequence). V dropped 4 bases and J dropped 5; count of bases not matched to a gene: 3. CDR3 in amino acids: CATSKTSGRVTGELFF. CDR3 in DNA: TGTGCCACCAGCAAGACTAGCGGGAGGGTTACCGGGGAGCTGTTTTTT.

The CDR3 spells CASRDRGSYNEQFF. Here the CDR3 DNA reads TGTGCCAGCAGGGACAGGGGCTCCTACAATGAGCAGTTCTTC. The chain carries TRBV6-5 and TRBJ2-1, with 9 positions matching TRBD1. Germline values: CDR1 MNHEY, CDR2 SVGAGI. V trimming: 6 bases; J trimming: 0 bases; junction bases outside the gene matches: 0. The CDR3 is made up of 14 amino acids.

The gene calls are TRBV18 and TRBJ1-4; D gene uncertain. The CDR3 extends over 13 amino acids. The V gene lost 1 base and the J gene lost 13 bases, with 13 bases spanning the gap. Germline V gene sequence: CDR1 KGHSH, CDR2 LQKENI. The chain's CDR3 is CASSPRTSEGLFF. The CDR3 DNA sequence: TGTGCCAGCTCACCACGAACCTCCGAGGGACTGTTTTTT.

V usage is TRBV30 and J usage is TRBJ2-3; D might be TRBD1 (6 bases). The ends were cut back, 2 bases at V and 4 bases at J, with 19 bases in the middle. The CDR3 sequence is 16 residues long. Germline CDR1 reads GTSNPN; CDR2 reads SVGIG (reference sequence). This CDR3 is CAWSMGARDDADTQYF. In DNA, the CDR3 is TGTGCCTGGAGTATGGGGGCCCGAGATGACGCAGATACGCAGTATTTT.

J is TRBJ2-2 and V is TRBV7-9; TRBD2 is a possible D gene (7 bases). V lost 5 bases to trimming and J lost 1 base, with 17 bases between them. The V gene's germline CDR1 is SEHNR and CDR2 FQNEAQ (reference sequence). The CDR3 is made up of 17 amino acids. In DNA, the CDR3 is TGTGCCAGCAGCCCCTCACTGGGGGGGCAGAACACCGGGGAGCTGTTTTTT. Protein product: CASSPSLGGQNTGELFF.

The V call is TRBV9, the J call TRBJ1-2; D remains ambiguous. The V and J ends lost 0 bases and 8 bases respectively, with 23 bases between them. CDR1 and CDR2 (germline): SGDLS, YYNGEE. This CDR3 is built from 17 residues. CDR3 nucleotides: TGTGCCAGCAGCGTAGCCCCAGGCAGGACCGCCGGAGGAGGCTACACCTTC. The encoded protein is CASSVAPGRTAGGGYTF.

This sequence joins TRBV29-1 and TRBJ1-6; D is ambiguous. This CDR3 has 13 residues. V was trimmed by 6 bases and J by 6 bases, leaving 12 bases between them. Germline values: CDR1 SQVTM, CDR2 ANQGSEA. The DNA for the CDR3 is TGCAGCGTCAGGACTGAAGTTAATTCACCCCTCCACTTT. Its translation: CSVRTEVNSPLHF.

This chain joins TRBV6-5 and TRBJ2-7; the D is unclear. Trimming shortened V by 5 bases and J by 1 base, and 12 bases separated the two germline ends. The CDR3 runs 14 residues. The V gene's germline CDR1 is MNHEY and CDR2 SVGAGI. The CDR3 DNA is TGTGCCAGCAGTCCCCCCACGGTATCCTACGAGCAGTACGTC. Translated: CASSPPTVSYEQYV.

This clone was seen a few times. V is TRBV30 and J is TRBJ1-2; tentative D call: TRBD1 (5 bases). The germline V gene encodes CDR1 GTSNPN and CDR2 SVGIG (reference sequence). V lost 1 base and J lost 5, with 14 bases in between. CDR3 size: 14 residues. CDR3 nucleotide sequence: TGTGCCTGGAGTGCTATAGGCAGGGAATATGGCTACACCTTC. Amino acid sequence: CAWSAIGREYGYTF. The variable domain in full, completed from reference TRBV30 and TRBJ1-2, reads SQTIHQWPATLVQPVGSPLSLECTVEGTSNPNLYWYRQAAGRGLQLLFYSVGIGQISSEVPQNLSASRPQDRQFILSSKKLLLSDSGFYLCAWSAIGREYGYTFGSGTRLTVV.

The chain is built from TRBV11-3 and TRBJ2-7; D perhaps matches TRBD1 (6 bases). Germline loops: CDR1 SGHNT, CDR2 YENEEA. The length of the CDR3 is 16 residues. Trimming pared 6 bases from V and 6 bases from J, leaving 24 bases between. The DNA of the CDR3 is TGTGCCAGCAGAAAAGGTCTGTTTGGGGGCCAATTCGAGCAGTACTTC. Its translation is CASRKGLFGGQFEQYF.

The chain is built from TRBV12-3 or TRBV12-4 and TRBJ2-6; D is uncertain. The CDR3 is 13 amino acids. Trimming pared 7 bases from V and 1 base from J, leaving 5 bases between. The CDR3 reads CASTRSGANVLTF. CDR3 coding DNA: TGTGCCAGCACCAGATCTGGGGCCAACGTCCTGACTTTC.

CDR3 DNA sequence: TGTGCCACTTCAGGGGGTAACACTGAAGCTTTCTTT. Its translation: CATSGGNTEAFF. The chain recombines TRBV6-5 with TRBJ1-1, with 7 bases aligning to TRBD1. The CDR3 consists of 12 residues. V was pared by 10 bases and J by 2 bases, with 4 bases of the junction left unmatched. Per germline, CDR1 MNHEY and CDR2 SVGAGI.

CDR3 region: CASSYFRGETQYF. The CDR3 DNA reads TGTGCCAGCAGTTACTTCAGGGGTGAGACCCAGTACTTC. V usage is TRBV6-5 and J usage is TRBJ2-5, with D possibly TRBD1 on 6 matching bases. The length of the CDR3 is 13 residues. The ends were cut back, 1 base at V and 5 bases at J, with 8 bases in the middle. The germline gives CDR1 MNHEY, CDR2 SVGAGI.

The CDR3 loop is CASRPGQGVGETQYF. The CDR3 DNA follows: TGTGCCAGCAGACCCGGACAGGGAGTTGGGGAGACCCAGTACTTC. The chain is built from TRBV6-6 and TRBJ2-5; 8 nucleotides line up with TRBD1. This CDR3 region has 15 residues. Per germline, CDR1 MNHNY and CDR2 SVGAGI (reference sequence). Unmatched junction bases numbered 11, after V lost 6 bases and J lost 5 bases.

This chain links TRBV7-9 with TRBJ1-1; D is ambiguous. The CDR3 runs to 11 residues. Germline CDR1 is SEHNR and CDR2 is FQNEAQ (reference sequence). With 5 bases removed from V and 9 bases from J, the gap between germline ends came to 10 bases. The CDR3 loop is CASSTQRQAFF. DNA of the CDR3: TGTGCCAGCAGCACACAGAGACAAGCTTTCTTT.